Listed below are T cell receptor beta chains from one sample, sequenced in a study of quantifying T cell responses using KT2 cells. TCRdb ran MiXCR on the UMI-ligation and nested PCR reads and lists one entry per CDR3 protein. This sample has tens of thousands of distinct CDR3 sequences, with 11% found just once. Input material: PBMCs spiked with cells of the T cell clone KT2. These receptors all stem from a human donor. Each CDR3 is given with its conserved first and last residue. The order of the fields is D gene, J gene, V gene, clone size, CDR3 protein, CDR3 DNA. D genes are given only for firm matches. The size entry is marked missing in some rows and otherwise reads once, few, many or a size class.

D: NA
J: TRBJ2-1
V: TRBV21-1
size: NA
CDR3: CASSKARAGVGNEQFF
DNA: TGTGCCAGCAGCAAAGCTCGAGCGGGAGTAGGGAATGAGCAGTTCTTC

D: NA
J: TRBJ2-6
V: TRBV11-2
size: many
CDR3: CASSVGAGANVLTF
DNA: TGTGCCAGCAGCGTGGGGGCTGGGGCCAACGTCCTGACTTTC

D: TRBD2
J: TRBJ2-3
V: TRBV20-1
size: few
CDR3: CSARDWDYNLDTQYF
DNA: TGCAGTGCTAGAGATTGGGACTATAACCTTGATACGCAGTATTTT

D: TRBD2
J: TRBJ2-3
V: TRBV7-3
size: NA
CDR3: CASSLTTSGFDTQYF
DNA: TGTGCCAGCAGCTTAACGACTAGCGGGTTTGATACGCAGTATTTT

D: NA
J: TRBJ1-1
V: TRBV20-1
size: NA
CDR3: CSARDRGAFLNTEAFF
DNA: TGCAGTGCTAGAGACAGGGGTGCTTTCCTCAACACTGAAGCTTTCTTT

D: TRBD2
J: TRBJ2-7
V: TRBV7-2
size: many
CDR3: CASSRRLATEQYF
DNA: TGTGCCAGCAGCAGAAGACTAGCTACCGAGCAGTACTTC

D: TRBD1
J: TRBJ2-3
V: TRBV24-1
size: NA
CDR3: CATSSGGAGTDTQYF
DNA: TGTGCCACCAGCTCAGGGGGCGCGGGCACAGATACGCAGTATTTT

D: NA
J: TRBJ1-6
V: TRBV12-3/TRBV12-4
size: NA
CDR3: CASTGGLNNSPLHF
DNA: TGTGCCAGCACGGGGGGACTGAATAATTCACCCCTCCACTTT

D: TRBD1
J: TRBJ2-1
V: TRBV20-1
size: many
CDR3: CSAHGGDRGLFNEQFF
DNA: TGCAGTGCCCATGGGGGAGACAGGGGGCTATTCAATGAGCAGTTCTTC

D: TRBD2
J: TRBJ2-7
V: TRBV6-6
size: many
CDR3: CASSYFLAGAYEQYF
DNA: TGTGCCAGCAGTTACTTCCTAGCGGGGGCCTACGAGCAGTACTTC

D: NA
J: TRBJ2-7
V: TRBV3-1
size: NA
CDR3: CVSSQGRGPYEQYF
DNA: TGTGTCAGCAGCCAAGGAAGGGGACCCTACGAGCAGTACTTC

D: NA
J: TRBJ1-2
V: TRBV30
size: few
CDR3: CAWSGGNLRNYGYTF
DNA: TGTGCCTGGAGTGGGGGAAACTTACGAAACTATGGCTACACCTTC

D: TRBD1
J: TRBJ1-2
V: TRBV6-1
size: many
CDR3: CASSDPGQGDYGYTF
DNA: TGTGCCAGCAGTGATCCGGGACAGGGAGATTATGGCTACACCTTC

D: TRBD1
J: TRBJ1-2
V: TRBV12-3/TRBV12-4
size: NA
CDR3: CASGRDRKGFF
DNA: TGTGCCAGCGGGCGGGACAGAAAAGGGTTCTTC

D: NA
J: TRBJ2-7
V: TRBV4-2
size: NA
CDR3: CASSQELGYEQYF
DNA: TGTGCCAGCAGCCAAGAGTTAGGCTACGAGCAGTACTTC

D: NA
J: TRBJ2-1
V: TRBV11-2
size: few
CDR3: CASSLVGRLQAPRGEQFF
DNA: TGTGCCAGCAGCTTAGTGGGAAGATTACAGGCACCCAGGGGTGAGCAGTTCTTC

D: NA
J: TRBJ2-7
V: TRBV6-5
size: once
CDR3: CASSYSADGDVQYF
DNA: TGTGCCAGCAGTTACTCTGCGGACGGAGACGTACAGTACTTC

D: TRBD2
J: TRBJ2-3
V: TRBV20-1
size: few
CDR3: CSARRAGGLSSTDTQYF
DNA: TGCAGTGCTAGAAGGGCGGGGGGCCTCTCTAGCACAGATACGCAGTATTTT

D: NA
J: TRBJ2-1
V: TRBV2
size: many
CDR3: CASSRTGGNEQFF
DNA: TGTGCCAGCAGCCGGACTGGGGGCAATGAGCAGTTCTTC

D: NA
J: TRBJ1-2
V: TRBV12-3/TRBV12-4
size: NA
CDR3: CASSSTLDQYRGYTF
DNA: TGTGCCAGCAGTTCGACCCTGGACCAGTACCGTGGCTACACCTTC

D: NA
J: TRBJ1-5
V: TRBV2
size: few
CDR3: CASSLNRDQPQHF
DNA: TGTGCCAGCAGTCTAAACAGGGACCAGCCCCAGCATTTT

D: TRBD2
J: TRBJ2-7
V: TRBV20-1
size: few
CDR3: CSASSGVSYEQYF
DNA: TGCAGTGCCTCAAGCGGGGTCTCCTACGAGCAGTACTTC

D: NA
J: TRBJ2-3
V: TRBV6-5
size: NA
CDR3: CASSATYRSSPDTQYF
DNA: TGTGCCAGCAGTGCGACCTATCGTTCGTCTCCAGATACGCAGTATTTT

D: TRBD1
J: TRBJ2-1
V: TRBV15
size: NA
CDR3: CATSGGTGEESEQFF
DNA: TGTGCCACCAGCGGAGGGACAGGGGAAGAAAGTGAGCAGTTCTTC

D: NA
J: TRBJ1-1
V: TRBV6-5
size: NA
CDR3: CASSYRTDPNTEAFF
DNA: TGTGCCAGCAGTTACCGGACAGACCCGAACACTGAAGCTTTCTTT

D: TRBD2
J: TRBJ2-7
V: TRBV20-1
size: many
CDR3: CSANGGRALGTRDEQYF
DNA: TGCAGTGCTAATGGCGGGAGGGCCCTCGGGACTCGGGACGAGCAGTACTTC

D: NA
J: TRBJ2-7
V: TRBV20-1
size: few
CDR3: CSAARTDVYEQYF
DNA: TGCAGTGCCGCCCGGACAGACGTCTACGAGCAGTACTTC

D: NA
J: TRBJ2-5
V: TRBV5-1
size: few
CDR3: CASTWTNHFETQYF
DNA: TGCGCCAGCACCTGGACTAACCACTTCGAGACCCAGTACTTC

D: NA
J: TRBJ1-2
V: TRBV4-1
size: once
CDR3: CASSQERDNYGYTF
DNA: TGCGCCAGCAGCCAAGAGAGGGATAACTATGGCTACACCTTC

D: NA
J: TRBJ2-1
V: TRBV6-5
size: NA
CDR3: CASSYSRLHPGEQFF
DNA: TGTGCCAGCAGTTACTCACGACTCCATCCCGGGGAGCAGTTCTTC

D: NA
J: TRBJ1-5
V: TRBV2
size: NA
CDR3: CASSESGIQPQHF
DNA: TGTGCCAGCAGTGAATCTGGGATTCAGCCCCAGCATTTT

D: NA
J: TRBJ1-1
V: TRBV18
size: NA
CDR3: CASSPAPIDTYTEAFF
DNA: TGTGCCAGCTCACCCGCTCCAATAGACACTTACACTGAAGCTTTCTTT

D: NA
J: TRBJ2-3
V: TRBV2
size: few
CDR3: CASSGPTDTQYF
DNA: TGTGCCAGCAGTGGCCCTACAGATACGCAGTATTTT

D: NA
J: TRBJ2-2
V: TRBV2
size: few
CDR3: CASELQSRGGRGTGELFF
DNA: TGTGCCAGCGAATTACAATCGCGGGGAGGTCGAGGCACCGGGGAGCTGTTTTTT

D: TRBD1
J: TRBJ2-3
V: TRBV29-1
size: few
CDR3: CSVGQGVADTQYF
DNA: TGCAGCGTCGGACAGGGGGTCGCAGATACGCAGTATTTT

D: NA
J: TRBJ1-1
V: TRBV20-1
size: many
CDR3: CSASGRGDTEAFF
DNA: TGCAGTGCTAGCGGCAGGGGAGACACTGAAGCTTTCTTT

D: NA
J: TRBJ1-2
V: TRBV27
size: many
CDR3: CASSWTANYGYTF
DNA: TGTGCCAGCAGTTGGACGGCGAACTATGGCTACACCTTC

D: TRBD1
J: TRBJ2-3
V: TRBV20-1
size: many
CDR3: CSAGTGLTDTQYF
DNA: TGCAGTGCCGGGACAGGGCTAACAGATACGCAGTATTTT

D: TRBD1
J: TRBJ1-1
V: TRBV28
size: few
CDR3: CASSLGQRTEAFF
DNA: TGTGCCAGCAGTCTGGGACAGCGCACTGAAGCTTTCTTT

D: NA
J: TRBJ2-3
V: TRBV7-3
size: few
CDR3: CASSLTPLNTDTQYF
DNA: TGTGCCAGCAGCTTAACCCCCTTAAACACAGATACGCAGTATTTT

D: NA
J: TRBJ1-3
V: TRBV12-3/TRBV12-4
size: many
CDR3: CASSFFGNTIYF
DNA: TGTGCCAGCAGTTTTTTCGGAAACACCATATATTTT

D: TRBD2
J: TRBJ2-1
V: TRBV3-1
size: NA
CDR3: CASSQDGSGGWIEQFF
DNA: TGTGCCAGCAGCCAAGATGGGAGCGGGGGCTGGATTGAGCAGTTCTTC

D: TRBD2
J: TRBJ2-1
V: TRBV2
size: few
CDR3: CASRGTSGGNEQFF
DNA: TGTGCCAGCAGGGGGACTAGCGGGGGGAATGAGCAGTTCTTC

D: TRBD1
J: TRBJ2-7
V: TRBV3-1
size: many
CDR3: CASSPRDRPYEQYF
DNA: TGTGCCAGCAGCCCCCGGGACAGGCCCTACGAGCAGTACTTC

D: TRBD1
J: TRBJ2-1
V: TRBV9
size: few
CDR3: CASSITGVNEQFF
DNA: TGTGCCAGCAGCATCACAGGGGTCAATGAGCAGTTCTTC

D: TRBD2
J: TRBJ2-5
V: TRBV12-3/TRBV12-4
size: NA
CDR3: CASRPSGGPETQYF
DNA: TGTGCCAGCAGGCCTAGCGGGGGGCCAGAGACCCAGTACTTC

D: TRBD2
J: TRBJ2-7
V: TRBV27
size: NA
CDR3: CASSFGTSVTEQYF
DNA: TGTGCCAGCAGTTTTGGGACTAGCGTGACCGAGCAGTACTTC

D: TRBD1
J: TRBJ1-6
V: TRBV3-1
size: many
CDR3: CASSQGHRGSPLHF
DNA: TGTGCCAGCAGCCAAGGCCACAGGGGCTCACCCCTCCACTTT

D: NA
J: TRBJ2-3
V: TRBV18
size: NA
CDR3: CASSPPGGFTDTQYF
DNA: TGTGCCAGCTCACCACCAGGCGGTTTCACAGATACGCAGTATTTT

D: TRBD1
J: TRBJ1-2
V: TRBV3-1
size: NA
CDR3: CASSQTGGYGYTF
DNA: TGTGCCAGCAGCCAGACAGGGGGTTATGGCTACACCTTC

D: NA
J: TRBJ2-7
V: TRBV6-1
size: few
CDR3: CASRTGPSYEQYF
DNA: TGTGCCAGCCGAACGGGACCCTCCTACGAGCAGTACTTC

D: NA
J: TRBJ1-4
V: TRBV29-1
size: many
CDR3: CSATAEAEKLFF
DNA: TGCAGCGCGACCGCGGAGGCTGAAAAACTGTTTTTT

D: NA
J: TRBJ2-7
V: TRBV10-2
size: many
CDR3: CASSESPGSSYEQYF
DNA: TGCGCCAGCAGTGAGTCACCGGGTAGCTCCTACGAGCAGTACTTC

D: TRBD2
J: TRBJ2-7
V: TRBV5-1
size: many
CDR3: CASSLDSGRDEQYF
DNA: TGCGCCAGCAGCTTGGACAGTGGGAGGGACGAGCAGTACTTC